The text below deals with one T cell receptor beta chain. This sample is part of a study of blood T cell repertoires in COVID-19. Study-wide context: Sites across the United States, Italy and Spain contributed samples from acute and convalescent COVID-19. PBMCs, B-cell-depleted T cells, or T cells were the source of the cDNA or gDNA that made up the material.

Source study methods: Counts of nucleated cells, estimated from reference gene primer amplification, were obtained. The data were produced by immunoSEQ multiplex PCR, yet TCRdb's version contains in-frame clones alone and is incomplete. The V and J calls and clone size were taken over from that table, and D and trimming were inferred from the DNA. In the table there are under 150,000 clones, about 84% of which are singletons. CDR3 length equals 10 residues. V gave up 0 bases and J gave up 7 bases, with 3 bases separating them. The germline gives CDR1 DFQATT, CDR2 SNEGSKA (reference sequence). This clonotype originated in a man aged 45 to 65 with acute or convalescent COVID-19. The sequenced sample was peripheral blood. V is TRBV20-1 and J is TRBJ1-1; D call uncertain. The CDR3 here is CSARDIEAFF. The CDR3 bases are TGCAGTGCTAGAGACATTGAAGCTTTCTTT.